The 32 T cell receptor beta chains listed next were all sequenced from one sample in a study of T-cell reconstitution after alpha-beta-depleted transplantation in children. The library targeted TCRbeta and was prepared with unique molecular identifiers. Each CDR3 protein is one row after TCRdb ran MiXCR on the PCR reads. The sample has hundreds of thousands of distinct CDR3 sequences; 8% to 9.5% are singletons. The input for sequencing was PBMCs from the stem cell graft donor, taken from the stem cell graft. These receptors came from a human donor who donated a stem cell graft to a child with acute lymphoblastic leukemia.

This clonotype was detected many times. This chain joins TRBV24-1 and TRBJ2-3, with 8 bases aligning to TRBD2. The CDR3 loop spans 13 amino acids. Unmatched junction bases numbered 5, after V lost 9 bases and J lost 4 bases. Germline values: CDR1 KGHDR, CDR2 SFDVKD. The CDR3 bases are TGTGCCACCGCGGGGGGCTCCCCAGATACGCAGTATTTT. This encodes CATAGGSPDTQYF.

In its sample, this clonotype was seen many times. V gene TRBV9 combines with J gene TRBJ1-5; TRBD1 is a possible D gene (6 bases). This CDR3 comprises 15 residues. CDR1 and CDR2 from the germline V gene are SGDLS and YYNGEE. The V gene lost 4 bases and the J gene lost 3 bases, with 14 bases spanning the gap. This CDR3 reads CASSQGQTDNQPQHF. CDR3 DNA sequence: TGTGCCAGCAGCCAAGGACAGACAGACAATCAGCCCCAGCATTTT.

This clonotype has only a few counts. V and J are TRBV27 and TRBJ1-1; weak D call: TRBD1 (5 bases). The CDR3 runs 14 residues. Germline V gives CDR1 MNHEY, CDR2 SMNVEV (reference sequence). V was cut by 5 bases and J by 2 bases, with 12 bases left in between. CDR3 residues: CASSRGGINTEAFF. DNA for the CDR3: TGTGCCAGCAGTAGGGGAGGCATAAACACTGAAGCTTTCTTT.

The chain links TRBV27 to TRBJ2-4; 9 bases line up with TRBD1. Per germline, CDR1 MNHEY and CDR2 SMNVEV (reference sequence). With 2 bases clipped from V and 4 bases from J, the junction kept 9 bases outside the gene matches. The CDR3 contains 17 residues. For the CDR3, the DNA is TGTGCCAGCAGTTTACGGGAGACAGGGGGGCCTAAAAACATTCAGTACTTC. Translation: CASSLRETGGPKNIQYF.

This clonotype has more than one count but fewer than ten. The chain has TRBV6-5 and TRBJ1-2, with TRBD1 matching over 9 bases. The CDR3 length is 16 residues. J was trimmed by 4 bases and V by 4 bases; bases with no gene match: 10. Germline lookup yields CDR1 MNHEY and CDR2 SVGAGI. CDR3 in amino acids: CASSSLTGGRTYGYTF. The CDR3 nucleotides read TGTGCCAGCAGTTCCTTAACAGGGGGCCGAACCTATGGCTACACCTTC.

This clonotype was detected ten times or more. The rearrangement links TRBV20-1 to TRBJ2-5; 10 nucleotides align to TRBD2. V shed 6 bases, J shed 2 bases, and the junction held 6 bases outside the gene matches. Germline CDR1 DFQATT, CDR2 SNEGSKA (reference sequence). The CDR3 is 14 residues long. Here the CDR3 reads CSAAGLALQETQYF. CDR3 bases: TGCAGTGCAGCGGGACTAGCGTTGCAAGAGACCCAGTACTTC.

Many counts were recorded for this clonotype. The chain couples TRBV7-8 to TRBJ2-1; possible D gene TRBD1, 6 bases. CDR3 length: 14 residues. V was pared by 1 base and J by 10 bases, with 14 bases between. CDR1 and CDR2 from the germline V gene are SGHVS and FQNEAQ. The CDR3 loop reads CASSLGGLNGEQFF. In nucleotides, the CDR3 is TGTGCCAGCAGCTTAGGGGGGCTAAATGGAGAGCAGTTCTTC.

This clonotype was recorded once. J is TRBJ1-2 and V is TRBV20-1, with a weak D call TRBD1 (6 bases). Trimming shortened V by 2 bases and J by 3 bases, and 13 bases separated the two germline ends. Germline CDR1 reads DFQATT; CDR2 reads SNEGSKA (reference sequence). The CDR3 is 14 residues long. CDR3 protein: CSARRGGADYGYTF. The DNA of the CDR3 is TGCAGTGCTAGAAGGGGGGGGGCAGACTATGGCTACACCTTC.

This clonotype was recorded a few times. V is TRBV12-3 or TRBV12-4 and J is TRBJ2-2; 9 nucleotides align to TRBD1. The CDR3 spans 14 residues. With 7 bases clipped from V and 7 bases from J, the junction kept 7 bases outside the gene matches. For the CDR3, the DNA is TGTGCCAGCACTTACAGGGGGCTGGGCGGGGAGCTGTTTTTT. It codes for CASTYRGLGGELFF.

J is TRBJ2-1 and V is TRBV11-3, with a possible D match to TRBD1 (6 bases). The CDR3 totals 15 residues. V lost 5 bases to trimming and J lost 6 bases, with 17 bases between them. Germline-derived CDR1 and CDR2 are SGHNT and YENEEA. The CDR3: CASSPRTAQINEQFF. As DNA, the CDR3 is TGTGCCAGCAGCCCCCGGACAGCTCAGATCAATGAGCAGTTCTTC.

This clonotype was counted ten times or more. This chain connects TRBV5-1 to TRBJ1-1, with a possible D match to TRBD1 (6 bases). Trimming shortened V by 1 base and J by 3 bases, and 13 bases separated the two germline ends. Looked up from germline, CDR1 is SGHRS and CDR2 is YFSETQ. The length of the CDR3 is 15 residues. The CDR3 region has the DNA TGCGCCAGCAGCTTGTCGGGGGCTCTTCACACTGAAGCTTTCTTT. This sequence encodes CASSLSGALHTEAFF.

Of note for this clonotype: Relative to the germline gene, one junction end is altered; a read error may explain this. The V gene is TRBV20-1, the J gene TRBJ2-7; TRBD2 agrees at 11 bases. CDR1 is DFQATT, CDR2 SNEGSKA, per germline (reference sequence). The CDR3 extends over 14 amino acids. CDR3 protein: CIARGLAGGYEQYF. As DNA, the CDR3 is TGCATTGCTAGGGGCCTAGCGGGGGGTTACGAGCAGTACTTC.

The chain uses TRBV6-1 and TRBJ1-1, with a tentative D call TRBD1 (5 bases). From germline, CDR1 is MNHNS and CDR2 SASEGT. Trimming removed 2 bases from V and 1 base from J, with 8 bases in between. The CDR3 totals 14 residues. The CDR3 DNA sequence: TGTGCCAGCAGTGAATACCAGGGGAACACTGAAGCTTTCTTT. It translates to CASSEYQGNTEAFF.

This clonotype turned up a few times. J is TRBJ1-5 and V is TRBV12-3 or TRBV12-4, with 9 bases that match TRBD1. Trimming removed 5 bases from V and 3 bases from J; junction bases left unmatched: 8. This CDR3 comprises 16 residues. CDR3 in amino acids: CASSPPGQGPNQPQHF. For the CDR3, the DNA is TGTGCCAGCAGTCCTCCGGGACAGGGCCCCAATCAGCCCCAGCATTTT.

This clonotype was seen ten or more times. V gene TRBV6-2 or TRBV6-3 combines with J gene TRBJ1-1, with a weak D call TRBD1 (5 bases). Germline V gene sequence: CDR1 MNHEY, CDR2 SVGEGT. Deletions cut 4 bases from V and 8 bases from J, with 11 bases between. This CDR3 spans 12 amino acids. The CDR3: CASSLGLPEAFF. The CDR3 DNA reads TGTGCCAGCAGTTTGGGACTCCCGGAAGCTTTCTTT.

There are a few counts of this clonotype. The chain uses TRBV7-8 and TRBJ1-5; 7 positions match TRBD1. Germline CDR1 SGHVS, CDR2 FQNEAQ. Germline trimming cut 1 base from V and 4 bases from J; bases unmatched to any gene: 10. CDR3 length equals 17 residues. The CDR3 DNA sequence: TGTGCCAGCAGCTTAGGGGACTTACAGGGGTGGAATCAGCCCCAGCATTTT. This encodes CASSLGDLQGWNQPQHF.

This clonotype was observed at least ten times. CDR3 sequence reads: CAGRRHGLNYEQYF. DNA of the CDR3: TGTGCCGGACGTAGACACGGACTAAACTACGAGCAGTACTTC. The rearrangement joins TRBV2 to TRBJ2-7, with D maybe TRBD2 (6 bases). The germline CDR1 and CDR2 sequences are SNHLY and FYNNEI. This CDR3 is 14 amino acids long. The V and J ends lost 11 bases and 3 bases respectively, with 20 bases between them.

V and J are TRBV11-2 and TRBJ2-2; maybe TRBD2 (5 bases). The CDR3 consists of 15 residues. The ends were cut back, 0 bases at V and 1 base at J, with 6 bases in the middle. Germline V gives CDR1 SGHAT, CDR2 FQNNGV. CDR3 sequence: CASSLDSGNTGELFF. The CDR3 DNA reads as TGTGCCAGCAGCTTAGACAGCGGGAACACCGGGGAGCTGTTTTTT.

CDR3 loop: CASSPSGGIDSYEQYF. The CDR3 DNA sequence: TGCGCCAGCAGCCCCTCCGGCGGGATTGACTCCTACGAGCAGTACTTC. V usage is TRBV5-1 and J usage is TRBJ2-7; D is possibly TRBD2 (6 bases). This CDR3 has 16 residues. The V gene lost 4 bases and the J gene lost 0 bases, with 17 bases spanning the gap. The germline V gene has CDR1 SGHRS and CDR2 YFSETQ. Full variable domain (rest looked up from reference TRBV5-1 and TRBJ2-7): KAGVTQTPRYLIKTRGQQVTLSCSPISGHRSVSWYQQTPGQGLQFLFEYFSETQRNKGNFPGRFSGRQFSNSRSEMNVSTLELGDSALYLCASSPSGGIDSYEQYFGPGTRLTVT.

In this sample, this clonotype turned up a few times. This sequence joins TRBV12-3 or TRBV12-4 and TRBJ1-5; 11 bases match TRBD1. CDR3 length: 17 amino acids. V lost 4 bases and J lost 2; bases outside the gene matches: 7. The CDR3 nucleotides read TGTGCCAGCAGTTGGACAGGGGGCAGGGTGGGCAATCAGCCCCAGCATTTT. Translated, it gives CASSWTGGRVGNQPQHF.

This clonotype has more than one count but fewer than ten. The chain recombines TRBV12-3 or TRBV12-4 with TRBJ1-2; D ambiguous. The CDR3 has 15 residues. Trimming stripped 4 bases from V and 1 base from J, with 13 bases between. The CDR3 bases are TGTGCCAGCAGTTCACCCTGGCGGCTTAACTATGGCTACACCTTC. Translation: CASSSPWRLNYGYTF.

This clonotype was counted at least ten times. The CDR3 reads CASSPSRTGLDVSTDTQYF. For the CDR3, the DNA is TGTGCCAGCAGCCCTTCAAGGACAGGCTTGGACGTCAGCACAGATACGCAGTATTTT. The chain uses TRBV4-2 and TRBJ2-3; 7 nucleotides line up with TRBD1. V was clipped by 4 bases and J by 0 bases; unmatched bases: 16. Germline CDR1 and CDR2: LGHNA and YNFKEQ. The CDR3 has 19 amino acids.

This clonotype was picked up many times. The V and J genes are TRBV4-3 and TRBJ2-3; the D gene is possibly TRBD2 (6 bases). The CDR3 length is 15 residues. V was trimmed by 1 base and J by 2 bases, leaving 10 bases between them. Per germline, CDR1 LGHNA and CDR2 YSLEER. The CDR3 loop is CASSQGDFSTDTQYF. Here the CDR3 DNA reads TGCGCCAGCAGCCAAGGGGACTTTTCCACAGATACGCAGTATTTT.

This clonotype was found many times. The chain recombines TRBV12-3 or TRBV12-4 with TRBJ1-1; 7 bases map to TRBD1. After removal of 1 base from V and 5 bases from J, the junction contained 4 bases not matched to a gene. The CDR3 has 14 amino acids. CDR3 coding DNA: TGTGCCAGCAGTTTAGGAGGGGGCCGAACTGAAGCTTTCTTT. Its translation: CASSLGGGRTEAFF.

This clonotype has at least ten counts. The chain joins TRBV5-1 to TRBJ2-3; unclear D gene. CDR3 size: 12 residues. The V and J ends lost 5 bases and 2 bases respectively, with 6 bases between them. The germline V gene has CDR1 SGHRS and CDR2 YFSETQ. The CDR3 nucleotides read TGCGCCAGCAGGACGAACACAGATACGCAGTATTTT. It codes for CASRTNTDTQYF.

This clonotype appeared many times. The chain couples TRBV6-5 to TRBJ2-1; D is possibly TRBD1 (6 bases). V was clipped by 1 base and J by 9 bases, with 13 bases between them. CDR1 and CDR2 (germline): MNHEY, SVGAGI. The CDR3 totals 14 residues. The CDR3 spells CASSYWQGSSEQFF. The CDR3 DNA reads TGTGCCAGCAGTTACTGGCAGGGGAGCAGTGAGCAGTTCTTC.

At least ten counts were recorded for this clonotype. This chain joins TRBV29-1 and TRBJ1-1, with a weak D call TRBD1 (6 bases). The germline V gene has CDR1 SQVTM and CDR2 ANQGSEA. Trimming removed 6 bases from V and 1 base from J, with 12 bases in between. The CDR3 sequence is 13 residues long. The CDR3 sequence is CSVKGQQNTEAFF. Written as DNA, the CDR3 is TGCAGCGTGAAAGGACAGCAGAACACTGAAGCTTTCTTT.

This chain connects TRBV12-3 or TRBV12-4 to TRBJ1-5; the D is unclear. Deletions cut 6 bases from V and 2 bases from J, with 17 bases between. This CDR3 has 16 residues. For the CDR3, the DNA is TGTGCCAGCAGCAGAGTGGCGGAGATTGGCAATCAGCCCCAGCATTTT. It codes for CASSRVAEIGNQPQHF.

In this sample, this clonotype turned up many times. This chain links TRBV12-3 or TRBV12-4 with TRBJ2-2; 11 nucleotides match TRBD1. With 7 bases clipped from V and 8 bases from J, the junction kept 9 bases outside the gene matches. This CDR3 has 15 residues. The CDR3 bases are TGTGCCAGCATTCTAGGACAGGGGGCGGGTGGGGAGCTGTTTTTT. It translates to CASILGQGAGGELFF.

This clonotype was seen a few times. This chain links TRBV4-2 with TRBJ2-3; 9 bases are a match to TRBD2. The junction had 7 bases not matched to a gene; V was cut back by 5 bases and J by 4 bases. The germline CDR1 and CDR2 sequences are LGHNA and YNFKEQ. This CDR3 is 15 amino acids long. The CDR3 is CASSGRGGLPDTQYF. For the CDR3, the DNA is TGTGCCAGCAGCGGGCGGGGGGGCCTACCAGATACGCAGTATTTT.

The chain recombines TRBV5-8 with TRBJ2-3; 7 bases align to TRBD1. There are 14 residues in the CDR3. Trimming cost V 7 bases and J 1 base; bases outside gene matches: 6. Germline V gives CDR1 SGHTS, CDR2 YDEGEE. The DNA for the CDR3 is TGTGCCAGCGAAAGGGGACAGCGCACAGATACGCAGTATTTT. This codes for CASERGQRTDTQYF.

This clonotype came up many times. The CDR3 region has the DNA TGCGCCAGCAGCTTGGGTGGCGGGGACGAGCAGTACTTC. It specifies CASSLGGGDEQYF. The chain has TRBV5-1 and TRBJ2-7; TRBD2 might be the D (6 bases). The CDR3 has 13 amino acids. V was trimmed by 0 bases and J by 5 bases, leaving 9 bases between them. The germline V gene has CDR1 SGHRS and CDR2 YFSETQ.